This T cell receptor (beta chain) was identified during a study of blood T cell repertoires in COVID-19. Looking at the study overall: Sites across the United States, Italy and Spain contributed samples from acute and convalescent COVID-19. Sources were T cells, B-cell-depleted T cells, or PBMCs; the material itself was cDNA or gDNA.

Measured with immunoSEQ multiplex PCR; TCRdb has only the in-frame clones, and not every one. The table lists 130,000 or so clones, around four fifths of them singletons. Deletions cut 3 bases from V and 5 bases from J, with 13 bases between. CDR1 LNHDA and CDR2 SQIVND come from the germline V gene (reference sequence). CDR3 length: 15 residues. The material sequenced was peripheral blood. The chain couples TRBV19 to TRBJ1-4; D unresolved. This TCR was recovered from a human donor in a cohort sampled during active COVID-19. The CDR3 region is CASSIWTGNNEKLFF. CDR3 DNA: TGTGCCAGTAGTATCTGGACGGGAAACAATGAAAAACTGTTTTTT.